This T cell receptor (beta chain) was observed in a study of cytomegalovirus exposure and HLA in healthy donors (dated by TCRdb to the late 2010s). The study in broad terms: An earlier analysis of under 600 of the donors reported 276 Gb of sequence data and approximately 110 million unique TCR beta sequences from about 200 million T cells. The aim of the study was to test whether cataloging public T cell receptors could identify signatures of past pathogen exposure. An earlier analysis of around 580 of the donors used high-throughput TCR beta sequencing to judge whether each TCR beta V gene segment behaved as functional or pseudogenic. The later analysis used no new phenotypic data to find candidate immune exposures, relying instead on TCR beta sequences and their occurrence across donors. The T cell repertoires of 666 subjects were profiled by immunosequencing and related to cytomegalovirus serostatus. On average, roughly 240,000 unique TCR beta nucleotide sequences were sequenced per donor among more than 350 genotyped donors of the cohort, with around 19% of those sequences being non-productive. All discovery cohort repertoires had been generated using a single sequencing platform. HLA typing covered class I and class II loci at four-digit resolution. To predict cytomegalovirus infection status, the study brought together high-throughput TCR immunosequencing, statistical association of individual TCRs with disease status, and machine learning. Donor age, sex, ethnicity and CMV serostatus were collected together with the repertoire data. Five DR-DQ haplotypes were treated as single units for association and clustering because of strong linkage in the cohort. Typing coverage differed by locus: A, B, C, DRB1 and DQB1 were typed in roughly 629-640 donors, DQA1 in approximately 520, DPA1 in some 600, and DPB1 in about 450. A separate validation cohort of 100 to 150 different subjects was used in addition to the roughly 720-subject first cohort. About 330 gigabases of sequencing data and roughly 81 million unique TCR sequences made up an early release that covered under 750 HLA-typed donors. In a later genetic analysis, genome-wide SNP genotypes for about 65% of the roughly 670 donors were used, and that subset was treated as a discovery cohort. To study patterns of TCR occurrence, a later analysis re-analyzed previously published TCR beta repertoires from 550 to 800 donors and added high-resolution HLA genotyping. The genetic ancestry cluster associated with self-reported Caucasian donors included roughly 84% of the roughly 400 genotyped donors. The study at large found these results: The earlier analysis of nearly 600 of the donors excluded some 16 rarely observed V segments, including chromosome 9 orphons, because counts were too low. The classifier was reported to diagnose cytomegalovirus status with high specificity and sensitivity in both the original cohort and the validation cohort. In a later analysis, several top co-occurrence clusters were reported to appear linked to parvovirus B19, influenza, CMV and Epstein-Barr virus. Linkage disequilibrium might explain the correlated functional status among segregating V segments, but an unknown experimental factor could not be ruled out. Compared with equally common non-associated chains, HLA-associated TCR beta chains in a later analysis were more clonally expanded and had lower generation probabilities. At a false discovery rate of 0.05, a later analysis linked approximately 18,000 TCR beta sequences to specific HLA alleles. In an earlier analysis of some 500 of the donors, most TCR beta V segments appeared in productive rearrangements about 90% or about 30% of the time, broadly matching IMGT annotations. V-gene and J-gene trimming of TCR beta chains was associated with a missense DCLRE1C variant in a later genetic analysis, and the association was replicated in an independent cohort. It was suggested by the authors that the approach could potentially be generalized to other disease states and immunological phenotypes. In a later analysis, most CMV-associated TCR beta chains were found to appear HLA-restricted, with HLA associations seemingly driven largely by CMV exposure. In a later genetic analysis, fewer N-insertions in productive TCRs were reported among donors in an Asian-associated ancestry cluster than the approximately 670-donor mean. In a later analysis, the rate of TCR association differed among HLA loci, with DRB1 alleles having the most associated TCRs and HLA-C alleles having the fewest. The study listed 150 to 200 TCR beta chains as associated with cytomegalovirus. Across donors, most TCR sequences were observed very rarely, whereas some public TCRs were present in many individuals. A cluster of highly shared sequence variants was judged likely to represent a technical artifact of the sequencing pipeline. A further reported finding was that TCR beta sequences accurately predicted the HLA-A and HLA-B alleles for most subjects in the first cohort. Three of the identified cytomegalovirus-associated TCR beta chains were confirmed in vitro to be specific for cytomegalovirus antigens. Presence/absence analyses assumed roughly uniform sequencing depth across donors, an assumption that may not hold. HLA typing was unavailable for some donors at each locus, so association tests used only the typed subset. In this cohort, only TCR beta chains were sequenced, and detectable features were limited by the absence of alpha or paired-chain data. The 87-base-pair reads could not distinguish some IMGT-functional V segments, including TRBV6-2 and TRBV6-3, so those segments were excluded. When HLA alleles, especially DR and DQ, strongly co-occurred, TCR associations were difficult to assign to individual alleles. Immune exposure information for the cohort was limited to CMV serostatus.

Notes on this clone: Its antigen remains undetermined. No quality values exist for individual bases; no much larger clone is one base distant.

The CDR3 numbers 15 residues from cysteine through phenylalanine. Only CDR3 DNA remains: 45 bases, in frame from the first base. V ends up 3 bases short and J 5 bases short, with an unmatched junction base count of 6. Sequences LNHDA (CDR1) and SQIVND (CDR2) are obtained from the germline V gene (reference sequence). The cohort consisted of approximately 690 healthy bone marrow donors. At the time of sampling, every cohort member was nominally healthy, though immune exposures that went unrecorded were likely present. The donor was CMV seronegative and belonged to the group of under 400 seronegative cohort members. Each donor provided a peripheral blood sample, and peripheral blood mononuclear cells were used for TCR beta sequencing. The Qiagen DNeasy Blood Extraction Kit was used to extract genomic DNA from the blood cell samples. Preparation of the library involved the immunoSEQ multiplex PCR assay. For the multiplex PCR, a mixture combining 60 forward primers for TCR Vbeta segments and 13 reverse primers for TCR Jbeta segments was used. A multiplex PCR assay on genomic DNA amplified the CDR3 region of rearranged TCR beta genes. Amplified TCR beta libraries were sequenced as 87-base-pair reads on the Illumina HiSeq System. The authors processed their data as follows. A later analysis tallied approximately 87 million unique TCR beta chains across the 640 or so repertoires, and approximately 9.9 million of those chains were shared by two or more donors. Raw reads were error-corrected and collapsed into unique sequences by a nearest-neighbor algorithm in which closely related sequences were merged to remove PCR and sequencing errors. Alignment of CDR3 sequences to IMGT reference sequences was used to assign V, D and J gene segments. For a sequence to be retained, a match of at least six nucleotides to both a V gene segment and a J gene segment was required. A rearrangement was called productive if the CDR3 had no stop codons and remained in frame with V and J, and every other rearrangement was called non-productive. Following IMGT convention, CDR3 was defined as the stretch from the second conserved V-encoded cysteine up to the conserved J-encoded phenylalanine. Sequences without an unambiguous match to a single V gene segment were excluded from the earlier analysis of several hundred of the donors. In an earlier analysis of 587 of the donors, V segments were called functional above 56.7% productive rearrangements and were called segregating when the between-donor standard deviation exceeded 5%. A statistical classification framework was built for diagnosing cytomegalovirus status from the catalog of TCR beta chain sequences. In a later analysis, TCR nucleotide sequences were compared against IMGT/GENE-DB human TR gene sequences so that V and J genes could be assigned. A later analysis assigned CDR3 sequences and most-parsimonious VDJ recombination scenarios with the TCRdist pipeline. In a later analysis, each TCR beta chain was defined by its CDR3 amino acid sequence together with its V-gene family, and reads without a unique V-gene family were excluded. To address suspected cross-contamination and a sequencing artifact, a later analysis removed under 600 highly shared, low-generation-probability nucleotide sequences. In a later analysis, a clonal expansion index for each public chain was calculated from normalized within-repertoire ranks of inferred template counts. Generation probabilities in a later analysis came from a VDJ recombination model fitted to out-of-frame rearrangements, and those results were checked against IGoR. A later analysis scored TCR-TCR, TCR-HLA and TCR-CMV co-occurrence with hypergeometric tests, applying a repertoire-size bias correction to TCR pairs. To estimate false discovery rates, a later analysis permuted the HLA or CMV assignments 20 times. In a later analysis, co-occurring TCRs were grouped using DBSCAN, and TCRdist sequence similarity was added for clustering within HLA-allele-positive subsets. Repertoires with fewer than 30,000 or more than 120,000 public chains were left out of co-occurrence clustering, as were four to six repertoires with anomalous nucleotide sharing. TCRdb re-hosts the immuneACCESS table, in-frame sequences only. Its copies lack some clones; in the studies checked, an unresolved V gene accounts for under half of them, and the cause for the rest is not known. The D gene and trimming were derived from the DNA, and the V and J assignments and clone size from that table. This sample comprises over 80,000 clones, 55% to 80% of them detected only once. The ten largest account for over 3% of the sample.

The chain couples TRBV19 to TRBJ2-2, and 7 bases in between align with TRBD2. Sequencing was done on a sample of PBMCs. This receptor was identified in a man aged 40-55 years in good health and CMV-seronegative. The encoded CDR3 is CASSIFVAGTGELFF. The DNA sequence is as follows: TGTGCCAGTAGTATTTTTGTAGCGGGTACCGGGGAGCTGTTTTTT. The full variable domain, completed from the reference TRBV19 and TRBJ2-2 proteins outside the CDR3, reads DGGITQSPKYLFRKEGQNVTLSCEQNLNHDAMYWYRQDPGQGLRLIYYSQIVNDFQKGDIAEGYSVSREKKESFPLTVTSAQKNPTAFYLCASSIFVAGTGELFFGEGSRLTVL.